This T cell receptor beta chain was found in a study of patients and donors after allogeneic stem cell transplantation. Via MiXCR, TCRdb re-called the RT-PCR reads, giving one row per CDR3 protein. The sample lists about a million distinct CDR3 sequences, roughly 18% occurring once. In germline, CDR1 is SGHKS, CDR2 YYEKEE (reference sequence). CDR3 length: 14 amino acids. The V and J ends lost 4 bases and 6 bases, in that order; junction bases with no gene match: 5. Specimen: blood, either unsorted or a sorted T cell fraction (not recorded which). The gene calls are TRBV5-5 and TRBJ1-2; TRBD1 matches 11 bases. This sequence was found in a human donor who was either an allogeneic HSCT recipient or a stem cell or donor lymphocyte infusion donor (not recorded which). It is not recorded whose cells these are; they may come from a transplant donor. The CDR3 spells CASSGRDRGDGYTF. CDR3 sequence (DNA): TGTGCCAGCAGCGGCCGGGACAGGGGGGATGGCTACACCTTC.